Following are 23 T cell receptor beta chains from one sample sequenced in a study of control samples from healthy donors and cancer patients. Clones were sequenced by immunoSEQ multiplex PCR, and TCRdb holds only the in-frame ones, with some missing. Among more than 95,000 clones, around nine tenths were seen once, and the ten largest hold more than 6.5%. Material: blood. These receptors came from a man aged 35 to 55 in good health.

The chain is built from TRBV5-1 and TRBJ2-5, with TRBD2 identical over 12 bases. Germline V gene lookup returns CDR1 SGHRS and CDR2 YFSETQ. V was clipped by 4 bases and J by 4 bases; unmatched bases: 8. The CDR3 has 16 amino acids. CDR3 coding DNA: TGCGCCAGCAGCCCCGCTAGCGGGGGGGCGAGAGAGACCCAGTACTTC. Residues: CASSPASGGARETQYF.

This rearrangement joins TRBV7-2 to TRBJ2-7, with 12 bases that match TRBD2. Germline CDR1 and CDR2: SGHTA and FQGNSA. The CDR3 is 14 amino acids. Losses at the gene ends were 5 bases for V and 6 bases for J; bases not matched to a gene: 5. Here the CDR3 reads CASSALAGGVEQYF. For the CDR3, the DNA is TGTGCCAGCAGCGCACTAGCGGGGGGTGTCGAGCAGTACTTC.

V is TRBV5-1 and J is TRBJ2-3, with a tentative D call TRBD2 (6 bases). The CDR3 is 16 amino acids. Germline CDR1 reads SGHRS; CDR2 reads YFSETQ. V was shortened by 4 bases and J by 3 bases, with 18 bases between the two germline ends. CDR3 coding DNA: TGCGCCAGCAGCCCGGGGTCCGCGGGGTTAACAGATACGCAGTATTTT. Its protein product is CASSPGSAGLTDTQYF.

V gene TRBV27 combines with J gene TRBJ2-1; D ambiguous. The CDR3 runs 13 residues. Trimming removed 0 bases from V and 6 bases from J, with 6 bases in between. CDR1 is MNHEY, CDR2 SMNVEV, per germline (reference sequence). This chain's CDR3 is CASSLSRTNEQFF. The CDR3 DNA sequence: TGTGCCAGCAGTTTATCCCGGACCAATGAGCAGTTCTTC.

A single count supports this clone. This chain uses TRBV4-1 with TRBJ1-1; the D gene is possibly TRBD1 (5 bases). CDR1 is MGHRA and CDR2 is YSYEKL in the germline V gene. This CDR3 has 15 residues. V lost 8 bases to trimming and J lost 4 bases, with 20 bases between them. The CDR3 spells CASSSSGTPSTEAFF. DNA for the CDR3: TGCGCCAGCTCCTCCTCCGGGACCCCGAGCACTGAAGCTTTCTTT.

The rearrangement joins TRBV15 to TRBJ2-6; D is unclear. CDR3 length: 19 residues. The V and J ends lost 0 bases and 0 bases respectively, with 15 bases between them. Germline CDR1 and CDR2: LNHNV and YYDKDF (reference sequence). CDR3: CATSRDKTVTYSGANVLTF. The DNA for the CDR3 is TGTGCCACCAGCAGAGATAAAACAGTTACCTACTCTGGGGCCAACGTCCTGACTTTC.

A note on this clone: Other DNA sequences from this sample encode an identical CDR3 as well. The genes are TRBV7-3 and TRBJ2-7; 12 nucleotides line up with TRBD2. The V and J ends lost 5 bases and 2 bases, in that order; junction bases with no gene match: 16. Germline V gene data show CDR1 as SGHTA and CDR2 as FQGTGA. CDR3 length: 19 amino acids. The chain's CDR3 is CASSVGGPSGGAITYEQYF. The CDR3 bases are TGTGCCAGCAGCGTAGGCGGGCCTAGCGGGGGGGCGATCACCTACGAGCAGTACTTC.

The genes are TRBV16 and TRBJ1-2; D is perhaps TRBD1 (6 bases). The CDR3 has 15 amino acids. The germline V gene encodes CDR1 KGHSY and CDR2 FQNENV. Trimming shortened V by 5 bases and J by 2 bases, and 15 bases separated the two germline ends. For the CDR3, the DNA is TGTGCCAGCAGCATACGTAACAGGGAGAACTATGGCTACACCTTC. It is translated as CASSIRNRENYGYTF.

The rearrangement joins TRBV5-4 to TRBJ1-1; D possibly corresponds to TRBD1 (5 bases). CDR1 and CDR2 (germline): SGHNT, YYREEE (reference sequence). Trimming pared 4 bases from V and 1 base from J, leaving 17 bases between. CDR3 length: 16 amino acids. CDR3: CASSRRPGNPNTEAFF. The DNA of the CDR3 is TGTGCCAGCAGCAGGCGACCAGGGAACCCGAACACTGAAGCTTTCTTT.

Points on this clone: One junction end disagrees with the germline gene, perhaps due to a read error. The DNA of the CDR3 is TGCAGTGCTCCCGCAAGGACAGGGGTGGTTTTT. Encoded protein: CSAPARTGVVF. The rearrangement joins TRBV20-1 to TRBJ1-4; TRBD1 matches at 9 bases. The length of the CDR3 is 11 residues. Germline assignment: CDR1 DFQATT and CDR2 SNEGSKA (reference sequence).

V gene TRBV18 combines with J gene TRBJ2-3; 9 bases map to TRBD1. With V trimmed by 4 bases and J by 2 bases, 7 bases remained unmatched. The V gene's germline CDR1 is KGHSH and CDR2 LQKENI. The CDR3 length is 16 residues. CDR3 sequence (DNA): TGTGCCAGCTCACGAAAACAGGGGGCGGTCACAGATACGCAGTATTTT. Translating gives CASSRKQGAVTDTQYF.

The chain uses TRBV19 and TRBJ2-2, with 8 positions matching TRBD2. J gave up 8 bases and V 11 bases, and 16 bases lay outside the gene matches. The length of the CDR3 is 15 residues. Looked up from germline, CDR1 is LNHDA and CDR2 is SQIVND (reference sequence). The CDR3 region has the DNA TGTGCCCGCCGTCGGGGGGGCCTAGGGGCGGGGGAGCTGTTTTTT. Protein sequence: CARRRGGLGAGELFF.

This sequence joins TRBV9 and TRBJ2-5, with D uncertain. This CDR3 comprises 15 residues. The V end lost 0 bases, the J end lost 1 base, and 10 bases lay between the germline ends. The germline gives CDR1 SGDLS, CDR2 YYNGEE. Here the CDR3 reads CASSVGAGSQETQYF. In DNA, the CDR3 is TGTGCCAGCAGCGTAGGGGCTGGTTCCCAAGAGACCCAGTACTTC.

In its sample, this clone was seen a few times. This rearrangement joins TRBV2 to TRBJ2-5; D is tentatively TRBD1 or TRBD2 (6 bases each). Deletions cut 6 bases from V and 6 bases from J, with 14 bases between. The germline gives CDR1 SNHLY, CDR2 FYNNEI. CDR3 length: 13 residues. CDR3 loop: CASRFGGGKTQYF. CDR3 nucleotides: TGTGCCAGCAGGTTCGGAGGGGGGAAGACCCAGTACTTC.

As to this clone: The sample contains more than one DNA sequence encoding this CDR3. This chain joins TRBV7-3 and TRBJ2-7; TRBD2 aligns across 12 bases. Trimming cost V 5 bases and J 2 bases; bases outside gene matches: 16. This CDR3 has 19 residues. CDR1 and CDR2 (germline): SGHTA, FQGTGA. CDR3 in DNA: TGTGCCAGCAGCGTAGTCGGGCCTAGCGGGGGGGCGATCACCTACGAGCAGTACTTC. Translated, it gives CASSVVGPSGGAITYEQYF.

The V call is TRBV6-6, the J call TRBJ1-5; maybe TRBD1 (6 bases). V dropped 6 bases and J dropped 9 bases, with 12 bases sitting between them. CDR1 is MNHNY and CDR2 is SVGAGI in the germline V gene (reference sequence). The CDR3 totals 12 residues. The DNA of the CDR3 is TGTGCCAGCAGCCAGGGACACCCGCCCCAGCATTTT. This sequence encodes CASSQGHPPQHF.

V gene TRBV6-6 combines with J gene TRBJ1-2; 7 nucleotides match TRBD1. Looked up from germline, CDR1 is MNHNY and CDR2 is SVGAGI (reference sequence). The CDR3 runs 11 residues. The CDR3 region is CAIQGNYGYTF. The CDR3 nucleotides read TGTGCAATACAGGGGAACTATGGCTACACCTTC.

V gene TRBV18 combines with J gene TRBJ2-3; either TRBD1 or TRBD2 may fit D (5 bases each). The CDR3 is 19 amino acids. Deletions cut 2 bases from V and 3 bases from J, with 24 bases between. CDR1 is KGHSH, CDR2 LQKENI, per germline. The CDR3 here is CASSPNITGRKKSTDTQYF. Written as DNA, the CDR3 is TGTGCCAGCTCACCAAACATTACGGGACGAAAGAAGTCGACAGATACGCAGTATTTT.

The chain uses TRBV30 and TRBJ1-2, with D maybe TRBD1 (6 bases). The CDR3 is 14 residues long. Germline CDR1 reads GTSNPN; CDR2 reads SVGIG (reference sequence). Trimming pared 0 bases from V and 5 bases from J, leaving 13 bases between. The chain's CDR3 is CAWSVGGAGYGYTF. Here the CDR3 DNA reads TGTGCCTGGAGTGTGGGGGGCGCGGGATATGGCTACACCTTC.

The chain recombines TRBV6-2 or TRBV6-3 with TRBJ1-6; 8 bases are shared with TRBD1. The ends lost 2 bases at V and 9 bases at J; junction bases unmatched: 3. Germline V gene sequence: CDR1 MNHEY, CDR2 SVGEGT. The CDR3 contains 14 residues. CDR3 loop: CASSYGQGPSPLHF. The DNA for the CDR3 is TGTGCCAGCAGTTACGGACAGGGACCTTCACCCCTCCACTTT.

This clone was detected once. In DNA, the CDR3 is TGCGCCAGCAGCCGCAGGGGTGAGGATTCACCCCTCCACTTT. Translated, it gives CASSRRGEDSPLHF. The V call is TRBV5-1, the J call TRBJ1-6; a possible D gene is TRBD1 (6 bases). The CDR3 is made up of 14 amino acids. V lost 4 bases and J lost 8, with 13 bases in between. The germline V gene encodes CDR1 SGHRS and CDR2 YFSETQ.

In this sample, this clone turned up once. This sequence joins TRBV27 and TRBJ1-6, with D possibly matching TRBD1 (5 bases). Trimming took off 8 bases at V and 6 bases at J, with 14 bases between the two ends. Germline CDR1 and CDR2: MNHEY and SMNVEV (reference sequence). The CDR3 is 14 residues long. CDR3 DNA: TGTGCCAGCTGCAGGGTTAGTCGTAATTCACCCCTCCACTTT. This codes for CASCRVSRNSPLHF.

The chain uses TRBV6-5 and TRBJ2-2, with unresolved D. CDR1 is MNHEY, CDR2 SVGAGI, per germline. The ends were cut back, 10 bases at V and 4 bases at J, with 16 bases in the middle. The CDR3 is made up of 14 amino acids. CDR3 loop: CAIEPDLGTGELFF. DNA for the CDR3: TGTGCCATCGAGCCCGACTTGGGCACCGGGGAGCTGTTTTTT.